This TCR beta chain was captured by sequencing in a study of blood T cell repertoires in COVID-19. TCRdb's table, derived via immunoSEQ multiplex PCR, lists solely in-frame clones and lacks some. The sample holds a few hundred thousand clones, around four fifths seen once. In germline, CDR1 is MNHNY, CDR2 SVGAGI (reference sequence). Losses at the gene ends were 5 bases for V and 2 bases for J; bases not matched to a gene: 8. The CDR3 is 17 amino acids. This rearrangement joins TRBV6-6 to TRBJ2-2; 10 nucleotides line up with TRBD1. Sequenced material: peripheral blood. This TCR came from a man aged 60 to 75 who had recovered from COVID-19. The CDR3 DNA follows: TGTGCCAGCAGTCGAACCGGGACAGGGGTTAACACCGGGGAGCTGTTTTTT. Translating it yields CASSRTGTGVNTGELFF.